Below, 5 T cell receptor beta chains from the same sample are listed, as sequenced in a study of T cell changes during pregnancy in multiple sclerosis. TCRdb's copy holds only in-frame clones and misses some; the assay was immunoSEQ multiplex PCR. This sample yields around 42,000 clones, of which 75% to 95% are seen a single time; nearly 2% belongs to the top ten. Sample: CD4+ T cells from peripheral blood mononuclear cells, taken after pregnancy. The origin of the receptors is a female donor in good health, enrolled as a control in a pregnancy study.

The rearrangement joins TRBV10-3 to TRBJ2-6; TRBD1 aligns across 12 bases. Germline V gives CDR1 ENHRY, CDR2 SYGVKD. The trim removed 5 bases at V and 4 bases at J, leaving 9 bases unmatched. This CDR3 is built from 18 residues. DNA of the CDR3: TGTGCCATCAGTACCCAGGGACAGGGGGCGGGAGGGGCCAACGTCCTGACTTTC. This sequence encodes CAISTQGQGAGGANVLTF.

The chain combines TRBV7-2 with TRBJ2-3; perhaps TRBD1 as D (6 bases). V lost 4 bases, J lost 7 bases, and 12 bases lay in between. The CDR3 extends over 13 amino acids. Germline V gives CDR1 SGHTA, CDR2 FQGNSA. The CDR3 sequence: CASSSVGGNTQYF. Written as DNA, the CDR3 is TGTGCCAGCAGCTCAGTAGGGGGAAATACGCAGTATTTT.

The chain recombines TRBV27 with TRBJ1-2; no definite D call. The germline V gene encodes CDR1 MNHEY and CDR2 SMNVEV (reference sequence). Between the trimmed V and J ends, which lost 1 base and 6 bases, there was a span of 9 bases. There are 13 residues in the CDR3. In nucleotides, the CDR3 is TGTGCCAGCAGTTTATTGTCAGAAAATGGCTACACCTTC. It yields the protein CASSLLSENGYTF.

This chain's CDR3 is CASSLDRGSGNTIYF. The CDR3 DNA reads as TGTGCCAGCAGCTTAGACAGGGGCTCTGGAAACACCATATATTTT. The V and J genes are TRBV7-2 and TRBJ1-3; 7 bases map to TRBD1. Germline values: CDR1 SGHTA, CDR2 FQGNSA. The CDR3 has 15 residues. V was pared by 1 base and J by 0 bases, with 0 bases of the junction left unmatched.

The V gene is TRBV28, the J gene TRBJ1-5; TRBD1 agrees at 12 bases. CDR3 length: 17 residues. The germline V gene encodes CDR1 MDHEN and CDR2 SYDVKM. J was trimmed by 7 bases and V by 8 bases; bases with no gene match: 15. CDR3 in amino acids: CASGPQTGTGGWQPQHF. In nucleotides, the CDR3 is TGTGCCAGCGGTCCCCAAACCGGGACAGGGGGCTGGCAGCCCCAGCATTTT.